Sequencing of this T cell receptor beta chain was carried out in a study of CD8+ T cells in alopecia areata. Sample treatment: oral pan-JAK inhibitor, 5-10 mg twice daily. Peripheral blood and lesional scalp punch biopsies were taken from alopecia areata patients. The CDR3 extends over 16 amino acids. J gave up 5 bases and V 0 bases, and 7 bases lay outside the gene matches. CDR1 is SGDLS and CDR2 is YYNGEE in the germline V gene. Reverse transcribed after extraction, RNA yielded cDNA as the sequencing template. Some clones are missing from TCRdb's copy, which holds only in-frame ones; the method was immunoSEQ multiplex PCR. This repertoire shows 200,000 to 250,000 clones, under 75% found once; its top ten account for 1.5% to 2%.

The TCR comes from a human donor with alopecia areata. The gene calls are TRBV9 and TRBJ2-1; 8 nucleotides line up with TRBD2. The specimen comprised CD4+ T cells sorted from blood, sampled at week 4, from a patient treated with tofacitinib. DNA of the CDR3: TGTGCCAGCAGCGTAGCTTCAGCGGGAGTACACAATGAGCAGTTCTTC. Its translation is CASSVASAGVHNEQFF. The entire variable domain, with the rest obtained from reference TRBV9 and TRBJ2-1, is as follows: DSGVTQTPKHLITATGQRVTLRCSPRSGDLSVYWYQQSLDQGLQFLIQYYNGEERAKGNILERFSAQQFPDLHSELNLSSLELGDSALYFCASSVASAGVHNEQFFGPGTRLTVL.